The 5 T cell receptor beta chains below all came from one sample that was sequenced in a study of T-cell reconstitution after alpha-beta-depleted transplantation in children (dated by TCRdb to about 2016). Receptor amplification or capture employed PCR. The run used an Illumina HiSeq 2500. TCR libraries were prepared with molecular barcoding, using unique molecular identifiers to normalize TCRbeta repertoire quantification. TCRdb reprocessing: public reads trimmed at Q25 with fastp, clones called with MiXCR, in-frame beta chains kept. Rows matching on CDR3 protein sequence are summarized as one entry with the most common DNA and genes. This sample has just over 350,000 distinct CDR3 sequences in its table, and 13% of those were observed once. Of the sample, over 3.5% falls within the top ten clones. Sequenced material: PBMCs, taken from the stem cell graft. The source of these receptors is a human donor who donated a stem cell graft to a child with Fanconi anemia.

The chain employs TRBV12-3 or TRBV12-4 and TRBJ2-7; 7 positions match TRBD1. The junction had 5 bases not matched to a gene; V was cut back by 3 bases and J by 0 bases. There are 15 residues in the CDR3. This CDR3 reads CASSLPTGSSYEQYF. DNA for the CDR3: TGTGCCAGCAGTTTGCCGACAGGGAGCTCCTACGAGCAGTACTTC.

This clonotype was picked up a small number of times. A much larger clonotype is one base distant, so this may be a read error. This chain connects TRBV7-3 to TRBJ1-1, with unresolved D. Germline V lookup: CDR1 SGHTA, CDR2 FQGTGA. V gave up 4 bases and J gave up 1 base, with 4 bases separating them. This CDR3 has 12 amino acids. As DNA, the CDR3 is TGTGCCAGCAGCTCCGCGAACACTGAAGCTTTCTTT. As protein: CASSSANTEAFF.

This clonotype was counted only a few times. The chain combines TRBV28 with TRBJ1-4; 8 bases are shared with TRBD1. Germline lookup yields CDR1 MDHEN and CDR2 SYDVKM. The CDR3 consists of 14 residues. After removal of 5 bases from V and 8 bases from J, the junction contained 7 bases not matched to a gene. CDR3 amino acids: CASSPRTGNEKLFF. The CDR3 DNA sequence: TGTGCCAGCAGTCCAAGGACAGGGAACGAAAAACTGTTTTTT.

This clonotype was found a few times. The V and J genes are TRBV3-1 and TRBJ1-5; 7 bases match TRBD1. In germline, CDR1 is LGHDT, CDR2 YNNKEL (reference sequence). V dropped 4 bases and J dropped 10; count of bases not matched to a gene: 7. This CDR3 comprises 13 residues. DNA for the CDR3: TGTGCCAGCAGCCTGGACAGGAACGGACCCCAGCATTTT. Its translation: CASSLDRNGPQHF.

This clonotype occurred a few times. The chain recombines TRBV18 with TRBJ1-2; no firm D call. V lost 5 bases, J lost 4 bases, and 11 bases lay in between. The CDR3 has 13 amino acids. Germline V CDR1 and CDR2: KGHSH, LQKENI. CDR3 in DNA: TGTGCCAGCTCAGAGGCCCAGGCCTATGGCTACACCTTC. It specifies CASSEAQAYGYTF.